This TCR beta chain was sequenced in a study of T cells expressing NK-cell markers. Notes on the study in general: The CD3+CD56-NKG2C+ fraction of a few donors was also led by these clonotypes. NKG2C+ dominant clonotype frequencies in about 6 donors were roughly 1.0-7.5% of CD8+ T cells.

After re-calling the 5' RACE reads, TCRdb lists one entry per CDR3 protein, DNA absent. The record lists about 460,000 distinct CDR3 sequences, of which the ten most abundant hold roughly 1.4%. A remark on this clonotype: The antigen remains undetermined.

The CDR3 covers 16 residues. Germline V gene sequence: CDR1 SEHNR, CDR2 FQNEAQ (reference sequence). The V gene is TRBV7-9, the J gene TRBJ2-2; no DNA is available, so the TRBD1 call from TCRdb remains unchecked. Sequencing was carried out using blood T cells: a sorted CD56 or NKG2C T cell subset, CD4+ or CD8+ T cells, or bulk PBMC T cells (not recorded which). This clonotype was sampled from a woman aged 50 to 65 in good health. This CDR3 reads CASSSQTGRNTGELFF. Full variable domain (outside the CDR3, taken from reference TRBV7-9 and TRBJ2-2): DTGVSQNPRHKITKRGQNVTFRCDPISEHNRLYWYRQTLGQGPEFLTYFQNEAQLEKSRLLSDRFSAERPKGSFSTLEIQRTEQGDSAMYLCASSSQTGRNTGELFFGEGSRLTVL.